This entry lists 11 T cell receptor beta chains sequenced from one sample in a study of shared clonotypes between healthy human individuals. Sequenced by immunoSEQ multiplex PCR; TCRdb stores in-frame clones only, minus some. Of about 1.5 million clones listed, roughly 98% were seen once; the top ten hold about 0.45%. The sequencing input was naive CD4+ T cells sorted from blood. Described subset: CD45RA+ positively selected. Receptors originate from a man aged 30 to 39 in good health.

This clone was seen a single time. The V and J genes are TRBV28 and TRBJ1-5, with TRBD1 as a possible D gene (5 bases). V was cut by 5 bases and J by 2 bases, with 10 bases left in between. The germline gives CDR1 MDHEN, CDR2 SYDVKM. The CDR3 has 14 amino acids. CDR3 region: CASSQGAGNQPQHF. Written as DNA, the CDR3 is TGTGCCAGCAGTCAAGGGGCCGGCAATCAGCCCCAGCATTTT.

V and J are TRBV6-1 and TRBJ1-1, with D unresolved. Germline V gene data show CDR1 as MNHNS and CDR2 as SASEGT. Trimming removed 11 bases at V and 3 bases at J, with 19 bases between. The CDR3 spans 14 residues. In DNA form, the CDR3 reads TGTGCCGTGAGCTCCCGAGGGCCTTACACTGAAGCTTTCTTT. The encoded protein is CAVSSRGPYTEAFF.

The chain couples TRBV21-1 to TRBJ1-2; the table calls TRBD1, which could not be checked here. TRBV21-1 is a known pseudogene. This CDR3 is 15 amino acids long. CDR3 nucleotide sequence: TGTGCCAGCACCAATGGTACAGGGGGAATCTATGGCTACACCTTC. Translated, it gives CASTNGTGGIYGYTF.

The chain joins TRBV18 to TRBJ1-5; 8 bases are shared with TRBD1. J lost 6 bases, V lost 1 base, and 8 bases had no gene match. The CDR3 spans 16 residues. The germline gives CDR1 KGHSH, CDR2 LQKENI. CDR3 residues: CASSPLPGQVPQPQHF. Here the CDR3 DNA reads TGTGCCAGCTCACCACTTCCGGGACAGGTCCCTCAGCCCCAGCATTTT.

V is TRBV23-1 and J is TRBJ2-5; D remains ambiguous. TRBV23-1 is treated as an ORF (open reading frame) with a function not yet certain. The V end lost 11 bases, the J end lost 5 bases, and 9 bases lay between the germline ends. There are 10 residues in the CDR3. The CDR3, as DNA: TGCGCCGTGAGGTCGGAGACCCAGTACTTC. Translation: CAVRSETQYF.

V and J are TRBV5-1 and TRBJ2-2; maybe TRBD1 (6 bases). The V end lost 4 bases, the J end lost 5 bases, and 24 bases lay between the germline ends. Germline assignment: CDR1 SGHRS and CDR2 YFSETQ. The CDR3 consists of 18 residues. The CDR3 region is CASSTTGGGAPGTGELFF. For the CDR3, the DNA is TGCGCCAGCAGCACGACAGGTGGCGGAGCCCCAGGGACCGGGGAGCTGTTTTTT.

In the case of this clone: Additional DNA sequences in this sample encode the identical CDR3. The chain has TRBV6-5 and TRBJ1-1; D unclear. Trimming removed 2 bases from V and 0 bases from J, with 4 bases in between. Germline V gives CDR1 MNHEY, CDR2 SVGAGI. This CDR3 comprises 13 residues. Written as DNA, the CDR3 is TGTGCCAGCAGTTACGGCATGAACACTGAAGCTTTCTTT. This codes for CASSYGMNTEAFF.

A single count supports this clone. The CDR3: CAAAPGTVNTGELFF. CDR3 DNA sequence: TGTGCCGCGGCGCCGGGGACGGTCAACACCGGGGAGCTGTTTTTT. This rearrangement joins TRBV10-3 to TRBJ2-2, with D perhaps matching TRBD1 or TRBD2 (5 bases each). The CDR3 sequence is 15 residues long. V was cut by 11 bases and J by 2 bases, with 18 bases left in between. Germline CDR1 is ENHRY and CDR2 is SYGVKD.

V gene TRBV28 combines with J gene TRBJ1-4; D not resolved. Trimming took off 5 bases at V and 4 bases at J, with 5 bases between the two ends. CDR1 and CDR2 from the germline V gene are MDHEN and SYDVKM. The CDR3 covers 12 residues. The CDR3 DNA follows: TGTGCCAGCAGTCTCCTTAATGAAAAACTGTTTTTT. Its protein product is CASSLLNEKLFF.

The chain joins TRBV9 to TRBJ2-6, with a weak D call TRBD2 (6 bases). The germline V gene has CDR1 SGDLS and CDR2 YYNGEE. The ends were cut back, 7 bases at V and 4 bases at J, with 24 bases in the middle. The CDR3 loop spans 18 amino acids. CDR3 region: CASSTRGTTDFGANVLTF. CDR3 DNA: TGTGCCAGCTCCACGCGGGGCACAACGGACTTCGGGGCCAACGTCCTGACTTTC. The variable domain in full, with the rest retrieved from reference TRBV9 and TRBJ2-6, is DSGVTQTPKHLITATGQRVTLRCSPRSGDLSVYWYQQSLDQGLQFLIQYYNGEERAKGNILERFSAQQFPDLHSELNLSSLELGDSALYFCASSTRGTTDFGANVLTFGAGSRLTVL.

The chain carries TRBV29-1 and TRBJ2-5; a weak D match, TRBD1 (5 bases). The tail of the sequence fits TRBJ2-7 better, so the J call may be wrong. This CDR3 contains 13 residues. Germline CDR1 and CDR2: SQVTM and ANQGSEA. CDR3 nucleotide sequence: TGCAGCGTTGGAGACAGATATCGCTACGAGCAGTACTTC. This gives the protein CSVGDRYRYEQYF.